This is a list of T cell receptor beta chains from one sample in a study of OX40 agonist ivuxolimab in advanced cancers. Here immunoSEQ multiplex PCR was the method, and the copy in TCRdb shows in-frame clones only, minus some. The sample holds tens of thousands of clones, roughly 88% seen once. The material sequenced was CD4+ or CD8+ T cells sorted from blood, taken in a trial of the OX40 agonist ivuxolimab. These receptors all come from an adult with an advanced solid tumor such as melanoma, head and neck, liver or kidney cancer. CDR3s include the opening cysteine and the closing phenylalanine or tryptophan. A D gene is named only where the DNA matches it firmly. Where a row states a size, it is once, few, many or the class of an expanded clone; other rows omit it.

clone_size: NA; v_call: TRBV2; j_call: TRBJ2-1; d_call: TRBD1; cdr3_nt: TGTGCCAGCAGTGGGCAGGGGGCCGTCAATGAGCAGTTCTTC; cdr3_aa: CASSGQGAVNEQFF
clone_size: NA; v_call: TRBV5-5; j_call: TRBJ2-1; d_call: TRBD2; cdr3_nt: TGTGCCAGCAGCCTCTTGCGGGGGGAGGATGAGCAGTTCTTC; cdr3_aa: CASSLLRGEDEQFF
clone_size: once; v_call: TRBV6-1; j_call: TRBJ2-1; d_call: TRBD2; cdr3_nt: TGTGCCAGCGGTCCTCAGCGGGACTCCTACAATGAGCAGTTCTTC; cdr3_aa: CASGPQRDSYNEQFF
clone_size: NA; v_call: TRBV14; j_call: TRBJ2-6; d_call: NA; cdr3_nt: TGTGCCAGCAGCGCCTCTGGTGGGGCCAACGTCCTGACTTTC; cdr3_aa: CASSASGGANVLTF
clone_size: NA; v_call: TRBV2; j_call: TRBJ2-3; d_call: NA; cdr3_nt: TGTGCCAGCAGTGAGGGCACGCAGTATTTT; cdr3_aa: CASSEGTQYF
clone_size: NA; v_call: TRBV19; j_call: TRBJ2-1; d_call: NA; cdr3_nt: TGTGCCAGTAGTATAGAAAAGGGGGCCTACAATGAGCAGTTCTTC; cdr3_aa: CASSIEKGAYNEQFF
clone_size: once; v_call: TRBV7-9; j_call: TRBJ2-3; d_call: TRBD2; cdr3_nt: TGTGCCAGCAGCTTAACTAGCGGGGGAACAGATACGCAGTATTTT; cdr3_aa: CASSLTSGGTDTQYF
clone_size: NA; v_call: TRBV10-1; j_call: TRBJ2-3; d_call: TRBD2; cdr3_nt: TGCGCCAGCATCCAAGCGGGATTAACAGATACGCAGTATTTT; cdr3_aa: CASIQAGLTDTQYF
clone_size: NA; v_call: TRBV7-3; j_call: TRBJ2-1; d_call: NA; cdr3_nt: TGTGCCAGCAGCTTAACGGGCAACTCGGACAATGAGCAGTTCTTC; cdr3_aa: CASSLTGNSDNEQFF
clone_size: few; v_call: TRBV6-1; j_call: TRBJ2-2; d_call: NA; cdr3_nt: TGTGCCAGCAGTGAGCAGGCAAACACCGGGGAGCTGTTTTTT; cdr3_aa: CASSEQANTGELFF
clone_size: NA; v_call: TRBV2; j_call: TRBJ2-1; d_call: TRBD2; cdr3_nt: TGTGCCAGCAGCGGGGGGTCAAGCTCCTACAATGAGCAGTTCTTC; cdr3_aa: CASSGGSSSYNEQFF
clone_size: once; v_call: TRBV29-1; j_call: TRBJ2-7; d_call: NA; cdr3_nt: TGCAGCGTTGAAAGGAGTTCGGGGGAGCAGTACTTC; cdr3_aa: CSVERSSGEQYF
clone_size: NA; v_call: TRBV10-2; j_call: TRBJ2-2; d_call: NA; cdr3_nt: TGCGCCAGCACCCCAGCTGCCGGGGAGCTGTTTTTT; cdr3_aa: CASTPAAGELFF
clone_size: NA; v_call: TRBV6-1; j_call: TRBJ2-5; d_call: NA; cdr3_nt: TGTGCCAGCTACAGGGATGGGACGGAGACCCAGTACTTC; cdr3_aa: CASYRDGTETQYF
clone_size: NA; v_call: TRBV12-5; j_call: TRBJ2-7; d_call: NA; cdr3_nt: TGTGCTAGTGGTGGAGGGTACGAGCAGTACTTC; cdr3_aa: CASGGGYEQYF
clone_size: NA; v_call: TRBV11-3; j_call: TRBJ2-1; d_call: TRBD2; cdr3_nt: TGTGCCAGCAGCCGACTAGCGGGAGGGTACAATGAGCAGTTCTTC; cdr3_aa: CASSRLAGGYNEQFF
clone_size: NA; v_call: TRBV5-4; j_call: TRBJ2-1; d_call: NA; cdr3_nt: TGTGCCAGCAGTACGGAGGTGGGAGTGACCTCCTACAATGAGCAGTTCTTC; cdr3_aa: CASSTEVGVTSYNEQFF
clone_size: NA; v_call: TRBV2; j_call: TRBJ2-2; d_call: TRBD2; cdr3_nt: TGTGCCAGCAGTGCTAGCGGGAGCCCCACCGGGGAGCTGTTTTTT; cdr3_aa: CASSASGSPTGELFF
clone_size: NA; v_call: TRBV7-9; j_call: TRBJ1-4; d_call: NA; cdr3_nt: TGTGCCAGCAGCCGAGGGGGGTTTGCGGAAAAACTGTTTTTT; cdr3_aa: CASSRGGFAEKLFF
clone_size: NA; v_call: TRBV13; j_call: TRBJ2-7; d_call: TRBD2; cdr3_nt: TGTGCCAGCAGCCGACTAGCGAGCAACTACGAGCAGTACTTC; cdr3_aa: CASSRLASNYEQYF
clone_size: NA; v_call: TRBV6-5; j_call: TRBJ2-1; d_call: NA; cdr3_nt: TGTGCCAGCAGTTACTCGTATCGGAGGTACAATGAGCAGTTCTTC; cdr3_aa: CASSYSYRRYNEQFF
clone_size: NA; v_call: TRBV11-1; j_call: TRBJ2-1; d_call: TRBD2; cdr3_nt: TGTGCCAGCAGCCGCGGGGGGAGCTCCTACAATGAGCAGTTCTTC; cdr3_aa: CASSRGGSSYNEQFF
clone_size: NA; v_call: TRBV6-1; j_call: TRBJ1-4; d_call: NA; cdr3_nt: TGTGCCAGCAGCGAAGGCGCCTCTCGTAAGGAAAAACTGTTTTTT; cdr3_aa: CASSEGASRKEKLFF
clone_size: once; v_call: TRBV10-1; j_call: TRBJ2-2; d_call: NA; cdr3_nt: TGCGCCAGCAGTGCGCAGCAGAACACCGGGGAGCTGTTTTTT; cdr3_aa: CASSAQQNTGELFF
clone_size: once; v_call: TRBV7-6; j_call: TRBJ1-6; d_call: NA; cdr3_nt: TGTGCCAGCAGCTCCGTCGGGGGTTCACCCCTCCACTTT; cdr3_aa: CASSSVGGSPLHF
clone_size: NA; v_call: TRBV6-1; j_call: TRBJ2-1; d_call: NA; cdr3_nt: TGTGCCAGCAGCCGCACCCTAGCTGCGAATGAGCAGTTCTTC; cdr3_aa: CASSRTLAANEQFF
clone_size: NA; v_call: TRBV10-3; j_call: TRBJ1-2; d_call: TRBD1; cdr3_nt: TGTGCCATCAGGAGCGGACAGGGGGAGGGCTATGGCTACACCTTC; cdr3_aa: CAIRSGQGEGYGYTF
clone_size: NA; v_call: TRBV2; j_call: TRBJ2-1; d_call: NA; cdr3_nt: TGTGCCAGCAGTGAAAACCCTAATGGGGAGCAGTTCTTC; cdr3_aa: CASSENPNGEQFF
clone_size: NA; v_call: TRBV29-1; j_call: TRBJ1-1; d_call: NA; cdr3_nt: TGCAGCGTTCCATCCTCGGGACCGAGCTTGGGGAACACTGAAGCTTTCTTT; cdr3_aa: CSVPSSGPSLGNTEAFF
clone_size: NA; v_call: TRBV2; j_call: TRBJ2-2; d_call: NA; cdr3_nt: TGTGCCAGCAGTGGGACAGTCGGGAACACCGGGGAGCTGTTTTTT; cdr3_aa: CASSGTVGNTGELFF
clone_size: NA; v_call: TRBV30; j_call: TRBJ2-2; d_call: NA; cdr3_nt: TGTGCCTGTACCCAGACTATGGCCAGGGCCGGGGAGCTGTTTTTT; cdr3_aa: CACTQTMARAGELFF
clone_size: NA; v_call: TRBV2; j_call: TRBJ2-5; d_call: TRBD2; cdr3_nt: TGTGCCAGCACTGTAGGACTAGCGGGAGGGGGAAAGACCCAGTACTTC; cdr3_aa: CASTVGLAGGGKTQYF
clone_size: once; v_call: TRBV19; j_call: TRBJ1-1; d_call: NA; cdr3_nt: TGTGCCAGTAGTGACAGCCAATACATGAACACTGAAGCTTTCTTT; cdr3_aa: CASSDSQYMNTEAFF
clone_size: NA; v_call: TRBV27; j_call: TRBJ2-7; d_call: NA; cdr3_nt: TGTGCCAGCAGTTTAGGCCCTGCGACTACCTACGAGCAGTACTTC; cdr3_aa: CASSLGPATTYEQYF
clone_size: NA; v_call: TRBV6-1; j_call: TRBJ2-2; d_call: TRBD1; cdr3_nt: TGTGCCAGCAGCCGCGGACAGGGGAACACCGGGGAGCTGTTTTTT; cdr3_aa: CASSRGQGNTGELFF
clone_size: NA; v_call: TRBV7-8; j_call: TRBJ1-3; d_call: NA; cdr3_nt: TGTGCCAGCAGATTTGGGGGAACTGGAAACACCATATATTTT; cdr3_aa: CASRFGGTGNTIYF
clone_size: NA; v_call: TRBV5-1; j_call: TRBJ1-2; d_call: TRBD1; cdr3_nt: TGCGCCAGCAGCTTGGTACAGGGGGCCTATGGCTACACCTTC; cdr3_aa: CASSLVQGAYGYTF